This T cell receptor beta chain was identified in a study of blood T cells in healthy people across ages. About the study: Roughly one uniquely barcoded beta molecule per two T cells was captured.

The CDR3 sequence is 12 residues long. Germline CDR1 reads MGHDK; CDR2 reads SYGVNS. V was pared by 3 bases and J by 11 bases, with 10 bases between. The second PCR ran roughly 7 to 12 cycles with a sample-barcoded 5' primer and J-beta primers. TCRdb used MiXCR to reprocess the 5' RACE reads, holding one entry per CDR3 protein. The data show roughly 930,000 distinct CDR3 sequences, about 48% seen once. In this sample, this clonotype turned up once. The donors, aged roughly 6 to 100, were healthy Caucasians from Russia. Whenever a sample was processed, at least 6 million PBMCs were isolated. There were at least 5 micrograms of total RNA extracted from every sample.

The TCR comes from a man aged 30-40 years in good health. The specimen was blood. The gene calls are TRBV25-1 and TRBJ1-4, with D uncertain. The CDR3 DNA sequence: TGTGCCAGCAGTGATACCCCCAGGAAACTGTTTTTT. Amino acids: CASSDTPRKLFF.